These T cell receptor beta chains were read from a single sample in a study of vaccination and CD4 T cells after COVID-19. No antigen has been assigned to these receptors. Each CDR3 protein is one row after TCRdb ran MiXCR on the PCR reads. This table has about 1,100 distinct CDR3 sequences, more than 13% appearing once. The sequencing input was CD4+ T cells from blood, cultured in vitro. The receptor source for this set is a human donor in good health. CDR3s include the opening cysteine and the closing phenylalanine or tryptophan. Each record gives: CDR3 protein, CDR3 DNA, clone size, J gene, D gene, V gene. A D gene is named only where the DNA matches it firmly. Clone size is shown for a subset of rows, as once, few, many or a class of expanded clone.

CASSRGLAEHNEQFF	TGTGCCAGCAGCAGGGGACTAGCGGAGCACAATGAGCAGTTCTTC	few	TRBJ2-1	TRBD2	TRBV9
CASNPGGHYNEQFF	TGTGCCAGCAACCCGGGCGGTCACTACAATGAGCAGTTCTTC	hyperexpanded	TRBJ2-1	.	TRBV2
CASSLDGPHGGNTIYF	TGCGCCAGCAGCTTGGATGGGCCGCACGGTGGAAACACCATATATTTT	.	TRBJ1-3	.	TRBV5-1
CASSLLFSGTYNEQFF	TGTGCCAGCAGCTTATTGTTTAGCGGGACCTACAATGAGCAGTTCTTC	.	TRBJ2-1	TRBD2	TRBV7-8
CASSFARDLADTQYF	TGCGCCAGCAGCTTCGCCAGGGATTTAGCAGATACGCAGTATTTT	.	TRBJ2-3	.	TRBV5-1
CASSLGAGTSGLEQFF	TGTGCCAGCAGCTTAGGAGCCGGGACTAGCGGGCTGGAGCAGTTCTTC	few	TRBJ2-1	TRBD2	TRBV7-6
CAWTGENGETQYF	TGTGCCTGGACTGGCGAGAATGGGGAGACCCAGTACTTC	.	TRBJ2-5	.	TRBV30
CAWSVSLTAYEQYF	TGTGCCTGGAGTGTAAGCCTTACGGCCTACGAGCAGTACTTC	few	TRBJ2-7	.	TRBV30
CATRLGRYEQYF	TGTGCCACAAGGTTGGGAAGGTACGAGCAGTACTTC	.	TRBJ2-7	.	TRBV28
CASSTDGGTIGTEAFF	TGCGCCAGCAGCACCGACGGGGGGACAATTGGCACTGAAGCTTTCTTT	.	TRBJ1-1	.	TRBV5-1
CASSQEPRSSYNEQFF	TGCGCCAGCAGCCAAGAACCGCGGAGCTCCTACAATGAGCAGTTCTTC	medium-sized	TRBJ2-1	.	TRBV4-1
CASSRTEENTEAFF	TGCGCCAGCAGCCGGACGGAAGAGAACACTGAAGCTTTCTTT	.	TRBJ1-1	.	TRBV5-1
CASSPGPPFSGANVLTF	TGTGCCAGCAGCCCGGGCCCTCCTTTCTCTGGGGCCAACGTCCTGACTTTC	.	TRBJ2-6	.	TRBV7-2
CASSLSSRGTDTQYF	TGCGCCAGCAGCTTAAGTAGTAGGGGCACAGATACGCAGTATTTT	few	TRBJ2-3	.	TRBV5-1
CASIAGSLGGELFF	TGTGCCAGTATAGCCGGGTCCCTAGGCGGGGAGCTGTTTTTT	few	TRBJ2-2	.	TRBV19
CASSIDANTGNQPQHF	TGTGCCAGTAGTATAGATGCCAATACCGGCAATCAGCCCCAGCATTTT	medium-sized	TRBJ1-5	.	TRBV19
CASGLDSRSTDTQYF	TGTGCTAGTGGTTTGGACTCACGGAGCACAGATACGCAGTATTTT	.	TRBJ2-3	.	TRBV12-5
CASSFGATYDTQYF	TGTGCCAGCAGCTTCGGGGCCACTTATGATACGCAGTATTTT	medium-sized	TRBJ2-3	.	TRBV7-9
CASRMYSPPDEQFF	TGTGCCAGCAGAATGTATTCCCCCCCAGATGAGCAGTTCTTC	large	TRBJ2-1	.	TRBV28
CSGQYRGLSGANVLTF	TGCAGTGGCCAGTACCGGGGACTCTCTGGGGCCAACGTCCTGACTTTC	large	TRBJ2-6	.	TRBV20-1
CASSLGVGGSEAFF	TGTGCCAGCAGCTTAGGTGTAGGGGGATCTGAAGCTTTCTTT	medium-sized	TRBJ1-1	.	TRBV7-9
CSVSAGGHDTQYF	TGCAGCGTCTCAGCGGGGGGGCATGATACGCAGTATTTT	.	TRBJ2-3	TRBD2	TRBV29-1
CASSLNGGQGTEAFF	TGTGCCAGCAGCTTAAACGGGGGTCAGGGCACTGAAGCTTTCTTT	medium-sized	TRBJ1-1	.	TRBV7-3
CASSPATLSSYEQYF	TGCGCCAGCAGCCCCGCCACCCTTAGCTCCTACGAGCAGTACTTC	few	TRBJ2-7	.	TRBV5-1
CASNPLFPATPNTGELFF	TGTGCCAGCAATCCCCTCTTTCCCGCAACCCCGAACACCGGGGAGCTGTTTTTT	.	TRBJ2-2	.	TRBV6-1
CSVPPSSIGQGGYGYTF	TGCAGCGTTCCACCTTCCTCGATCGGACAGGGAGGCTATGGCTACACCTTC	few	TRBJ1-2	TRBD1	TRBV29-1
CSARSQVGANVLTF	TGCAGTGCTAGATCCCAGGTCGGGGCCAACGTCCTGACTTTC	.	TRBJ2-6	.	TRBV20-1
CASRDRTGYQPQHF	TGTGCCAGCAGGGACCGGACAGGGTATCAGCCCCAGCATTTT	medium-sized	TRBJ1-5	TRBD1	TRBV2
CASSLVGISGSYNSPLHF	TGCGCCAGCAGCTTGGTGGGGATCTCAGGCTCCTATAATTCACCCCTCCACTTT	.	TRBJ1-6	.	TRBV5-1
CASSLGAGHQPQHF	TGTGCCAGCAGCTTAGGGGCCGGCCATCAGCCCCAGCATTTT	large	TRBJ1-5	.	TRBV7-8
CASSFTETTEAFF	TGTGCCAGCAGCTTTACAGAGACCACTGAAGCTTTCTTT	.	TRBJ1-1	.	TRBV11-3
CASSEADTQYF	TGTGCCAGCTCAGAGGCAGATACGCAGTATTTT	medium-sized	TRBJ2-3	.	TRBV6-1
CASSVRLVVGNTGELFF	TGTGCCAGCAGCGTAAGGTTGGTGGTCGGGAACACCGGGGAGCTGTTTTTT	.	TRBJ2-2	.	TRBV9
CASSLDRGKVHEQYF	TGTGCCAGCAGCCTGGACAGGGGGAAGGTTCACGAGCAGTACTTC	large	TRBJ2-7	TRBD1	TRBV7-3
CSVPRVRGTGTYGYTF	TGCAGCGTTCCGCGAGTTAGAGGGACAGGGACCTATGGCTACACCTTC	few	TRBJ1-2	TRBD1	TRBV29-1
CASSLGRGSNQPQHF	TGTGCCAGCAGTTTAGGCAGGGGTAGCAATCAGCCCCAGCATTTT	few	TRBJ1-5	.	TRBV28
CASSLGLAGGSETQYF	TGTGCCAGCAGCTTGGGACTAGCGGGGGGAAGTGAGACCCAGTACTTC	few	TRBJ2-5	TRBD2	TRBV5-5
CASTTSGNPDTQYF	TGTGCCAGTACTACTAGCGGGAATCCCGATACGCAGTATTTT	.	TRBJ2-3	TRBD2	TRBV19
CASSLAPGGWTGELFF	TGTGCCAGCAGCTTAGCCCCAGGGGGGTGGACCGGGGAGCTGTTTTTT	few	TRBJ2-2	.	TRBV7-2
CASTLQGGDKHDLRPQHF	TGTGCCAGCACCCTACAGGGGGGGGACAAGCACGATCTGCGGCCCCAGCATTTT	medium-sized	TRBJ1-5	TRBD1	TRBV28
CASSPMRGVYGYTF	TGTGCCAGCAGCCCAATGAGGGGTGTCTATGGCTACACCTTC	.	TRBJ1-2	.	TRBV11-2
CSARRGQGFSPLHF	TGCAGTGCCCGCCGAGGACAGGGGTTCTCACCCCTCCACTTT	large	TRBJ1-6	TRBD1	TRBV20-1
CASSQQGGGAHTEAFF	TGTGCCAGCAGCCAACAGGGGGGGGGGGCGCACACTGAAGCTTTCTTT	.	TRBJ1-1	TRBD1	TRBV4-2
CASSGTGNQGYTF	TGTGCCAGCAGCGGGACAGGGAATCAGGGCTACACCTTC	medium-sized	TRBJ1-2	TRBD1	TRBV3-1
CASSYGDRTDTQYF	TGTGCCAGCAGTTACGGGGACCGCACAGATACGCAGTATTTT	medium-sized	TRBJ2-3	.	TRBV6-2/TRBV6-3